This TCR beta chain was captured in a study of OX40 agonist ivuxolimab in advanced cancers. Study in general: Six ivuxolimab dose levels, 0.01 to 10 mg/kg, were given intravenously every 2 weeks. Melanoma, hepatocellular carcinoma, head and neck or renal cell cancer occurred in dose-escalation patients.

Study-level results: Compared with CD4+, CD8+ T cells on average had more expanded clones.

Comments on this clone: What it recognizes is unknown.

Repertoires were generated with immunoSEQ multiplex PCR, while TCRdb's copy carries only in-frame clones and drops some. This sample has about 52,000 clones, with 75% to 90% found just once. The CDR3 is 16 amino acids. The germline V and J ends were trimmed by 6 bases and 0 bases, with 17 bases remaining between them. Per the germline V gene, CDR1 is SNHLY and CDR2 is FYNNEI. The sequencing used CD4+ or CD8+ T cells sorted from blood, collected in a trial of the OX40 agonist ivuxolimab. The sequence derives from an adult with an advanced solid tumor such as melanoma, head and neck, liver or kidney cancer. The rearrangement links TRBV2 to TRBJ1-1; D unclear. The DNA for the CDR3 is TGTGCCAGCAGACCACTAAGGGCGGGAATGAACACTGAAGCTTTCTTT. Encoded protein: CASRPLRAGMNTEAFF.